Presented here are 25 T cell receptor beta chains from one specimen sequenced in a study of T-cell reconstitution after alpha-beta-depleted transplantation in children. The TCRbeta library incorporated unique molecular identifiers. TCRdb ran MiXCR on the PCR reads and lists one entry per CDR3 protein. The table records roughly 48,000 distinct CDR3 sequences, roughly 5% of them present only once. Sequenced here: PBMCs, mostly from graft donor cells, sampled 60 days after TCRalphabeta/CD19-depleted stem cell transplant. The source of these receptors is a female patient aged 2 to 10 who had a stem cell transplant for aplastic anemia, so the T cells may come from the graft donor.

There are many counts of this clonotype. This chain connects TRBV7-8 to TRBJ2-7, with D possibly matching TRBD2 (7 bases). V gave up 4 bases and J gave up 5 bases, with 18 bases separating them. The length of the CDR3 is 15 residues. Germline CDR1 is SGHVS and CDR2 is FQNEAQ. In DNA form, the CDR3 reads TGTGCCAGCAGCTCCCGAGGGGGGGGGCCCGACGAGCAGTACTTC. Amino acids: CASSSRGGGPDEQYF.

This clonotype appeared a few times. The rearrangement links TRBV19 to TRBJ1-2; 9 bases are shared with TRBD1. CDR3 size: 14 residues. The germline V gene encodes CDR1 LNHDA and CDR2 SQIVND (reference sequence). V shed 4 bases, J shed 6 bases, and the junction held 6 bases outside the gene matches. The CDR3 nucleotides read TGTGCCAGTAGTAAGGGACAGGGTTATAATGGCTACACCTTC. This encodes CASSKGQGYNGYTF. The full variable domain, with the rest looked up from reference TRBV19 and TRBJ1-2, is DGGITQSPKYLFRKEGQNVTLSCEQNLNHDAMYWYRQDPGQGLRLIYYSQIVNDFQKGDIAEGYSVSREKKESFPLTVTSAQKNPTAFYLCASSKGQGYNGYTFGSGTRLTVV.

This clonotype was seen ten or more times. The V call is TRBV20-1, the J call TRBJ2-7; maybe TRBD1 (6 bases). V dropped 6 bases and J dropped 6 bases, with 24 bases sitting between them. Germline V gene lookup returns CDR1 DFQATT and CDR2 SNEGSKA (reference sequence). The CDR3 runs 15 residues. CDR3 sequence: CSAARSGQGTGEQYF. The CDR3 DNA reads TGCAGTGCCGCCCGGTCGGGACAAGGGACCGGCGAGCAGTACTTC.

This clonotype showed up many times. The chain carries TRBV9 and TRBJ2-1; D could derive from TRBD1 or TRBD2 (5 bases each). With 3 bases removed from V and 3 bases from J, the gap between germline ends came to 10 bases. Per the germline V gene, CDR1 is SGDLS and CDR2 is YYNGEE. The CDR3 runs to 14 residues. DNA for the CDR3: TGTGCCAGCAGCGCGGGGCCACTCTACAATGAGCAGTTCTTC. Translating gives CASSAGPLYNEQFF. The full variable domain, in which reference TRBV9 and TRBJ2-1 provide the parts outside the CDR3, is DSGVTQTPKHLITATGQRVTLRCSPRSGDLSVYWYQQSLDQGLQFLIQYYNGEERAKGNILERFSAQQFPDLHSELNLSSLELGDSALYFCASSAGPLYNEQFFGPGTRLTVL.

The chain combines TRBV28 with TRBJ2-1, with 9 bases that match TRBD1. Germline CDR1 MDHEN, CDR2 SYDVKM. With 1 base clipped from V and 6 bases from J, the junction kept 7 bases outside the gene matches. The CDR3 extends over 16 amino acids. Here the CDR3 DNA reads TGTGCCAGCAGTTTATTAGGACAGGGGCACCTCAATGAGCAGTTCTTC. It encodes CASSLLGQGHLNEQFF.

Many counts were recorded for this clonotype. J is TRBJ1-4 and V is TRBV12-3 or TRBV12-4, with 9 bases identical to TRBD1. V was clipped by 6 bases and J by 8 bases; unmatched bases: 13. The CDR3 has 16 residues. CDR3 protein: CASSPQSGTGSEKLFF. The CDR3 DNA sequence: TGTGCCAGCAGCCCTCAATCCGGGACAGGGAGCGAAAAACTGTTTTTT.

CDR3 protein: CASSQDRESGYTF. In DNA form, the CDR3 reads TGTGCCAGCAGCCAAGACCGAGAGAGTGGCTACACCTTC. The V gene is TRBV4-2, the J gene TRBJ1-2; the D is unclear. CDR3 length equals 13 residues. Germline loops: CDR1 LGHNA, CDR2 YNFKEQ. Trimming cost V 0 bases and J 7 bases, with 9 bases left between them.

In its sample, this clonotype was seen a few times. The limits of the CDR3 on the DNA are not certain, so only TCRdb's listed CDR3 is given. The genes are TRBV7-5 and TRBJ2-7; the table assigns TRBD2, which was not confirmed against the DNA. TRBV7-5 is a documented pseudogene. The CDR3 spans 16 residues, counting both ends. The CDR3 region is CISVPEDGPSVYEQYF.

This clonotype was counted many times. The genes are TRBV2 and TRBJ2-3; 7 nucleotides line up with TRBD2. V was pared by 8 bases and J by 3 bases, with 5 bases of the junction left unmatched. This CDR3 comprises 13 residues. CDR1 and CDR2 from the germline V gene are SNHLY and FYNNEI. The CDR3 loop is CASVGGRTDTQYF. The CDR3 nucleotides are TGTGCCAGCGTGGGGGGGAGGACAGATACGCAGTATTTT.

This clonotype appeared a few times. The gene calls are TRBV20-1 and TRBJ2-1; D perhaps matches TRBD2 (8 bases). CDR1 DFQATT and CDR2 SNEGSKA come from the germline V gene (reference sequence). V was cut by 6 bases and J by 10 bases, with 25 bases left in between. The CDR3 totals 15 residues. The DNA for the CDR3 is TGCAGTGCCCCGCTGGGACTAGGGGGCCTAAGGGAGCAGTTCTTC. Amino acid sequence: CSAPLGLGGLREQFF.

This clonotype was seen only a few times. This chain connects TRBV7-9 to TRBJ1-2; D is unresolved. Germline V gene lookup returns CDR1 SEHNR and CDR2 FQNEAQ (reference sequence). The V gene lost 5 bases and the J gene lost 3 bases, with 4 bases spanning the gap. There are 11 residues in the CDR3. As DNA, the CDR3 is TGTGCCAGCAGCGACGACTATGGCTACACCTTC. This encodes CASSDDYGYTF.

This clonotype was seen many times. The CDR3 protein is CASSQDDVRGRAFF. The CDR3, as DNA: TGTGCCAGCAGCCAAGATGATGTAAGGGGTAGAGCTTTCTTT. The chain employs TRBV3-1 and TRBJ1-1, with a possible D match to TRBD1 (5 bases). Germline V gene sequence: CDR1 LGHDT, CDR2 YNNKEL (reference sequence). The CDR3 spans 14 residues. The ends were cut back, 0 bases at V and 10 bases at J, with 15 bases in the middle.

As regards this clonotype: A read error is possible here, since a much larger clone lies one base away. This is likely a read error, given that the CDR3 carries no conserved phenylalanine or tryptophan at its end. This chain links TRBV24-1 with TRBJ1-5; possible D gene TRBD1, 5 bases. The CDR3 is 14 residues long. V gave up 6 bases and J gave up 7 bases, with 15 bases separating them. Looked up from germline, CDR1 is KGHDR and CDR2 is SFDVKD. The CDR3 spells CATSLGRGTQPQHS. The CDR3 DNA reads as TGTGCCACCAGTTTGGGTAGGGGTACGCAGCCCCAGCATTCT.

This clonotype was seen repeatedly, ten times or more. Compared with germline, one end of the junction differs, possibly owing to a read error. The chain employs TRBV2 and TRBJ1-1, with unresolved D. Looked up from germline, CDR1 is SNHLY and CDR2 is FYNNEI. The CDR3 is made up of 11 amino acids. The chain's CDR3 is CANSGLTEAFF. DNA for the CDR3: TGTGCCAACAGTGGGCTCACTGAAGCTTTCTTT.

The chain uses TRBV6-1 and TRBJ2-7; a weak D match, TRBD1 (5 bases). The CDR3 has 16 residues. In germline, CDR1 is MNHNS, CDR2 SASEGT. V dropped 2 bases and J dropped 0 bases, with 14 bases sitting between them. The CDR3: CASSELGAGFSYEQYF. The CDR3 DNA sequence: TGTGCCAGCAGTGAACTTGGGGCAGGCTTCTCCTACGAGCAGTACTTC.

This rearrangement joins TRBV5-1 to TRBJ2-7; 11 nucleotides agree with TRBD2. CDR3 length: 19 residues. V was pared by 0 bases and J by 1 base, with 12 bases of the junction left unmatched. Per germline, CDR1 SGHRS and CDR2 YFSETQ. The CDR3 bases are TGCGCCAGCAGCTTGGATTGGGGCCCAGGACTAGCGGGTTCCTACGAGCAGTACTTC. Protein sequence: CASSLDWGPGLAGSYEQYF. Full variable domain (rest looked up from reference TRBV5-1 and TRBJ2-7): KAGVTQTPRYLIKTRGQQVTLSCSPISGHRSVSWYQQTPGQGLQFLFEYFSETQRNKGNFPGRFSGRQFSNSRSEMNVSTLELGDSALYLCASSLDWGPGLAGSYEQYFGPGTRLTVT.

In its sample, this clonotype ranks as medium-sized. This sequence joins TRBV3-1 and TRBJ2-1; 7 bases match TRBD2. With 1 base clipped from V and 0 bases from J, the junction kept 9 bases outside the gene matches. The CDR3 has 18 residues. Germline V lookup: CDR1 LGHDT, CDR2 YNNKEL (reference sequence). The CDR3 nucleotides read TGTGCCAGCAGCCAAGTCGCCAGCGGGGTTAGCTCCTACAATGAGCAGTTCTTC. This sequence encodes CASSQVASGVSSYNEQFF.

This clonotype was counted between two and nine times. The chain combines TRBV20-1 with TRBJ1-2, with 9 bases lining up with TRBD1. Trimming took 5 bases from V and 7 from J; bases not matched to a gene: 8. Per germline, CDR1 DFQATT and CDR2 SNEGSKA (reference sequence). This CDR3 is 13 amino acids long. CDR3 coding DNA: TGCAGTGCTGGGGGGGACAGGGAGGGTGGCTACACCTTC. Protein product: CSAGGDREGGYTF.

This clonotype was counted ten times or more. The chain employs TRBV29-1 and TRBJ2-7; D is perhaps TRBD1 (6 bases). The CDR3 consists of 16 residues. V was cut by 0 bases and J by 2 bases, with 17 bases left in between. In germline, CDR1 is SQVTM, CDR2 ANQGSEA. The CDR3 loop reads CSVEDRARGLTYEQYF. CDR3 nucleotide sequence: TGCAGCGTTGAAGATCGGGCCAGGGGTCTAACCTACGAGCAGTACTTC.

The rearrangement uses TRBV18 and TRBJ2-5; tentatively, D is TRBD2 (5 bases). V was pared by 0 bases and J by 8 bases, with 16 bases between. The CDR3 totals 15 residues. Germline CDR1 reads KGHSH; CDR2 reads LQKENI. For the CDR3, the DNA is TGTGCCAGCTCACCACCGTCTGCGGGTACGGTAACCCAGTACTTC. Amino acid sequence: CASSPPSAGTVTQYF. The variable domain in full, with the rest retrieved from reference TRBV18 and TRBJ2-5, is NAGVMQNPRHLVRRRGQEARLRCSPMKGHSHVYWYRQLPEEGLKFMVYLQKENIIDESGMPKERFSAEFPKEGPSILRIQQVVRGDSAAYFCASSPPSAGTVTQYFGPGTRLLVL.

In this sample, this clonotype turned up a few times. The chain recombines TRBV18 with TRBJ2-7; D is unclear. The CDR3 consists of 15 residues. Germline loops: CDR1 KGHSH, CDR2 LQKENI. V lost 2 bases to trimming and J lost 0 bases, with 11 bases between them. The chain's CDR3 is CASSPVGRPSYEQYF. CDR3 nucleotides: TGTGCCAGCTCACCAGTTGGACGTCCCTCCTACGAGCAGTACTTC.

This clonotype has a count of ten or more. J is TRBJ2-5 and V is TRBV25-1; possible D gene TRBD1, 6 bases. Germline lookup yields CDR1 MGHDK and CDR2 SYGVNS. V was shortened by 3 bases and J by 3 bases, with 17 bases between the two germline ends. The CDR3 runs 16 residues. CDR3 amino acids: CASSDVGAFGEETQYF. CDR3 nucleotide sequence: TGTGCCAGCAGTGATGTGGGGGCATTCGGTGAAGAGACCCAGTACTTC.

This clonotype was found a few times. The chain is built from TRBV7-6 and TRBJ1-2; D unresolved. Per the germline V gene, CDR1 is SGHVS and CDR2 is FNYEAQ. V lost 1 base to trimming and J lost 7 bases, with 19 bases between them. CDR3 length: 16 amino acids. The CDR3 nucleotides are TGTGCCAGCAGCTTAGTGGCGATGGACCGAGGGATTGGCTACACCTTC. Its protein product is CASSLVAMDRGIGYTF.

V usage is TRBV7-2 and J usage is TRBJ2-3, with 7 bases fitting TRBD2. Trimming at V came to 5 bases and at J to 2 bases, leaving 4 bases not matched to a gene. The CDR3 covers 14 residues. The germline V gene encodes CDR1 SGHTA and CDR2 FQGNSA. CDR3 sequence reads: CASSKGLLTDTQYF. The CDR3 bases are TGTGCCAGCAGCAAGGGACTACTCACAGATACGCAGTATTTT.

This clonotype was counted ten times or more. The gene calls are TRBV7-9 and TRBJ2-1, with TRBD2 matching over 7 bases. This CDR3 has 18 residues. The V gene end was trimmed by 5 bases and the J gene end by 0 bases; junction bases not matched to a gene: 13. Germline CDR1 reads SEHNR; CDR2 reads FQNEAQ (reference sequence). The CDR3 nucleotides read TGTGCCAGCAGCCTGGAACCGGGAGGCCACCTCTCCTACAATGAGCAGTTCTTC. Residues: CASSLEPGGHLSYNEQFF.